This entry lists 27 T cell receptor beta chains sequenced from one sample in a study of T cell responses to AZD1222 COVID-19 vaccine. Libraries were prepared by immunoSEQ multiplex PCR; TCRdb keeps only in-frame clonotypes and omits some of them. This table has about 140,000 clones, over 75% appearing once. Sequences were derived from peripheral blood, sampled on day 0 of AZD1222 vaccination. Receptor source: an adult in good health.

The V and J genes are TRBV9 and TRBJ2-7, with D unresolved. V gave up 0 bases and J gave up 3 bases, with 13 bases separating them. The CDR3 loop spans 15 amino acids. In germline, CDR1 is SGDLS, CDR2 YYNGEE. Here the CDR3 reads CASSVAQTYGYEQYF. CDR3 coding DNA: TGTGCCAGCAGCGTAGCACAGACGTATGGCTACGAGCAGTACTTC.

The chain links TRBV19 to TRBJ1-5; unclear D gene. The CDR3 is 15 amino acids. Germline CDR1 is LNHDA and CDR2 is SQIVND (reference sequence). Deletions cut 4 bases from V and 5 bases from J, with 15 bases between. Here the CDR3 DNA reads TGTGCCAGTAGTAGGGAAGGGTTGGCATATCAGCCCCAGCATTTT. Its protein is CASSREGLAYQPQHF.

This chain connects TRBV2 to TRBJ2-2, with TRBD1 identical over 7 bases. Germline V CDR1 and CDR2: SNHLY, FYNNEI. Trimming removed 5 bases from V and 7 bases from J; junction bases left unmatched: 7. CDR3 length: 14 residues. CDR3 DNA: TGTGCCAGCAGTCCCGACAGGGTGAGCGGGGAGCTGTTTTTT. Its protein is CASSPDRVSGELFF.

The chain recombines TRBV4-1 with TRBJ1-2; no reliable D call. Trimming left V 3 bases short and J 0 bases short, with 17 bases between. This CDR3 comprises 17 residues. The V gene's germline CDR1 is MGHRA and CDR2 YSYEKL. The CDR3 loop reads CASSQEVRVRANYGYTF. Written as DNA, the CDR3 is TGCGCCAGCAGCCAGGAGGTGAGGGTCCGAGCTAACTATGGCTACACCTTC.

The rearrangement joins TRBV18 to TRBJ2-5; D remains ambiguous. V was trimmed by 4 bases and J by 1 base, leaving 7 bases between them. This CDR3 has 13 amino acids. The germline V gene encodes CDR1 KGHSH and CDR2 LQKENI. CDR3 amino acids: CASSQGRQETQYF. The CDR3 DNA reads TGTGCCAGCTCACAGGGTCGCCAAGAGACCCAGTACTTC.

The chain employs TRBV5-1 and TRBJ2-1; 8 positions agree with TRBD2. From germline, CDR1 is SGHRS and CDR2 YFSETQ. V dropped 0 bases and J dropped 4; count of bases not matched to a gene: 6. The CDR3 is 16 amino acids. In DNA, the CDR3 is TGCGCCAGCAGCTTGGCCGGGACTAGTGCTTACAATGAGCAGTTCTTC. It yields the protein CASSLAGTSAYNEQFF. The full variable domain, with the rest looked up from reference TRBV5-1 and TRBJ2-1, is KAGVTQTPRYLIKTRGQQVTLSCSPISGHRSVSWYQQTPGQGLQFLFEYFSETQRNKGNFPGRFSGRQFSNSRSEMNVSTLELGDSALYLCASSLAGTSAYNEQFFGPGTRLTVL.

In the case of this clone: Different DNA sequences within this sample yield the same CDR3. The chain employs TRBV4-1 and TRBJ2-7, with D hard to call. CDR3 length: 14 amino acids. CDR1 MGHRA and CDR2 YSYEKL come from the germline V gene. V was pared by 0 bases and J by 3 bases, with 9 bases between. In DNA form, the CDR3 reads TGCGCCAGCAGCCAAGAAGGACCGGGCTACGAGCAGTACTTC. Its translation is CASSQEGPGYEQYF.

The J gene is TRBJ1-6, the V gene TRBV2; 9 bases line up with TRBD1. The CDR3 sequence is 16 residues long. The junction had 7 bases not matched to a gene; V was cut back by 1 base and J by 9 bases. In germline, CDR1 is SNHLY, CDR2 FYNNEI. In nucleotides, the CDR3 is TGTGCCAGCAGTGAAGTAGACCGGGACAGGGCTTCACCCCTCCACTTT. The encoded protein is CASSEVDRDRASPLHF.

V usage is TRBV30 and J usage is TRBJ1-2; TRBD1 matches at 10 bases. The germline CDR1 and CDR2 sequences are GTSNPN and SVGIG (reference sequence). The CDR3 length is 13 residues. With 5 bases clipped from V and 6 bases from J, the junction kept 6 bases outside the gene matches. CDR3 region: CAWATGGANGYTF. The CDR3 DNA sequence: TGTGCCTGGGCGACAGGGGGCGCAAATGGCTACACCTTC. Together with reference TRBV30 and TRBJ1-2, the CDR3 gives the full variable domain: SQTIHQWPATLVQPVGSPLSLECTVEGTSNPNLYWYRQAAGRGLQLLFYSVGIGQISSEVPQNLSASRPQDRQFILSSKKLLLSDSGFYLCAWATGGANGYTFGSGTRLTVV.

The chain uses TRBV3-1 (or the pseudogene TRBV3-2) and TRBJ2-1; 9 bases line up with TRBD1. This CDR3 spans 15 amino acids. The germline V gene has CDR1 LGHDT and CDR2 YNNKEL (reference sequence). J gave up 9 bases and V 1 base, and 7 bases lay outside the gene matches. CDR3: CASSQAGTGRSEQFF. CDR3 DNA sequence: TGTGCCAGCAGCCAAGCCGGGACAGGGCGGAGTGAGCAGTTCTTC.

The chain recombines TRBV27 with TRBJ1-2, with TRBD1 identical over 8 bases. With V trimmed by 3 bases and J by 7 bases, 7 bases remained unmatched. The CDR3 has 14 residues. Germline-derived CDR1 and CDR2 are MNHEY and SMNVEV (reference sequence). CDR3 residues: CASSLRQGWTGYTF. DNA for the CDR3: TGTGCCAGCAGTTTGAGACAGGGGTGGACTGGCTACACCTTC.

The chain joins TRBV24-1 to TRBJ1-4; no firm D call. Germline values: CDR1 KGHDR, CDR2 SFDVKD. The V gene lost 0 bases and the J gene lost 8 bases, with 6 bases spanning the gap. The CDR3 is made up of 13 amino acids. The chain's CDR3 is CATSDLLGEKLFF. The CDR3 DNA reads TGTGCCACCAGTGATTTGCTTGGGGAAAAACTGTTTTTT.

This clone has just a few counts. The chain carries TRBV7-2 and TRBJ1-4; 10 nucleotides line up with TRBD1. With V trimmed by 4 bases and J by 6 bases, 11 bases remained unmatched. The length of the CDR3 is 17 residues. Germline CDR1 reads SGHTA; CDR2 reads FQGNSA. The CDR3 loop is CASSSGNTGTGDEKLFF. CDR3 sequence (DNA): TGTGCCAGCAGCTCCGGAAACACTGGGACAGGGGATGAAAAACTGTTTTTT. The whole variable domain, remainder taken from reference TRBV7-2 and TRBJ1-4, is GAGVSQSPSNKVTEKGKDVELRCDPISGHTALYWYRQSLGQGLEFLIYFQGNSAPDKSGLPSDRFSAERTGGSVSTLTIQRTQQEDSAVYLCASSSGNTGTGDEKLFFGSGTQLSVL.

The chain combines TRBV7-8 with TRBJ2-1, with a weak D call TRBD1 (6 bases). This CDR3 has 14 amino acids. In germline, CDR1 is SGHVS, CDR2 FQNEAQ. Trimming shortened V by 1 base and J by 5 bases, and 9 bases separated the two germline ends. CDR3 DNA sequence: TGTGCCAGCAGCTTAGGCGGACAGAACAATGAGCAGTTCTTC. Translated: CASSLGGQNNEQFF.

V gene TRBV9 combines with J gene TRBJ1-2; D not resolved. Trimming took 0 bases from V and 5 from J, leaving 11 bases between them. Germline V gene sequence: CDR1 SGDLS, CDR2 YYNGEE. The CDR3 contains 14 residues. CDR3 DNA sequence: TGTGCCAGCAGCGTAGCAAAGGGTATTTATGGCTACACCTTC. It codes for CASSVAKGIYGYTF.

This clone was counted once. The chain uses TRBV6-6 and TRBJ1-2; no clear D gene. CDR1 and CDR2 (germline): MNHNY, SVGAGI (reference sequence). Trimming left V 7 bases short and J 4 bases short, with 16 bases between. The CDR3 extends over 14 amino acids. CDR3: CASNKGGRSYGYTF. The CDR3 bases are TGTGCCAGCAATAAAGGAGGGCGGTCCTATGGCTACACCTTC.

Note on this clone: The same CDR3 also results from other DNA sequences found in this sample. The rearrangement joins TRBV12-3 or TRBV12-4 to TRBJ2-7; D is unclear. The CDR3 consists of 11 residues. Deletions cut 3 bases from V and 3 bases from J, with 3 bases between. DNA of the CDR3: TGTGCCAGCAGTTTGGGCTACGAGCAGTACTTC. It translates to CASSLGYEQYF.

The V call is TRBV18, the J call TRBJ1-3; maybe TRBD1 (6 bases). Germline values: CDR1 KGHSH, CDR2 LQKENI. CDR3 size: 18 residues. V was cut by 1 base and J by 0 bases, with 16 bases left in between. CDR3 sequence reads: CASSPLPSAGDSGNTIYF. In nucleotides, the CDR3 is TGTGCCAGCTCACCACTCCCCTCAGCAGGGGACTCTGGAAACACCATATATTTT. Full variable domain (outside the CDR3, taken from reference TRBV18 and TRBJ1-3): NAGVMQNPRHLVRRRGQEARLRCSPMKGHSHVYWYRQLPEEGLKFMVYLQKENIIDESGMPKERFSAEFPKEGPSILRIQQVVRGDSAAYFCASSPLPSAGDSGNTIYFGEGSWLTVV.

The chain carries TRBV3-1 (or the pseudogene TRBV3-2) and TRBJ2-3; 9 bases fit TRBD2. This CDR3 contains 19 residues. The J segment lost 4 bases and the V segment lost 0 bases, leaving 14 bases of the junction unmatched. Germline lookup yields CDR1 LGHDT and CDR2 YNNKEL (reference sequence). The CDR3 bases are TGTGCCAGCAGCCAAGATTGGGCTAGCGGGGACCCCTCCGCAGATACGCAGTATTTT. Its protein is CASSQDWASGDPSADTQYF.

This sequence joins TRBV12-5 and TRBJ1-2, with D unclear. The length of the CDR3 is 12 residues. Trimming took off 6 bases at V and 0 bases at J, with 5 bases between the two ends. Germline V lookup: CDR1 LGHNT, CDR2 FRNRAP. CDR3 amino acids: CASGGTNYGYTF. The CDR3 nucleotides read TGTGCTAGTGGAGGTACTAACTATGGCTACACCTTC. Together with reference TRBV12-5 and TRBJ1-2, the CDR3 gives the full variable domain: DARVTQTPRHKVTEMGQEVTMRCQPILGHNTVFWYRQTMMQGLELLAYFRNRAPLDDSGMPKDRFSAEMPDATLATLKIQPSEPRDSAVYFCASGGTNYGYTFGSGTRLTVV.

The genes are TRBV10-1 and TRBJ2-3; D unclear. Trimming took 5 bases from V and 1 from J, leaving 10 bases between them. CDR3 length equals 14 residues. CDR1 is WNHNN and CDR2 is SYGVQD in the germline V gene (reference sequence). The CDR3 nucleotides read TGCGCCAGCAGTCCCTATCAGCGCACAGATACGCAGTATTTT. This sequence encodes CASSPYQRTDTQYF.

This clone was counted once. This chain uses TRBV4-1 with TRBJ1-4; perhaps TRBD1 as D (5 bases). Germline V gene sequence: CDR1 MGHRA, CDR2 YSYEKL. The CDR3 runs to 16 residues. The V and J ends lost 1 base and 0 bases respectively, with 9 bases between them. The CDR3 sequence is CASSQGGSATNEKLFF. The CDR3 nucleotides read TGCGCCAGCAGCCAAGGGGGCAGTGCAACTAATGAAAAACTGTTTTTT.

V and J are TRBV3-1 (or the pseudogene TRBV3-2) and TRBJ1-1, with D perhaps matching TRBD1 (5 bases). Germline V gene sequence: CDR1 LGHDT, CDR2 YNNKEL (reference sequence). V shed 2 bases and J shed 1 base, with 11 bases lying between them. The CDR3 totals 15 residues. This CDR3 reads CASSQSDTRNTEAFF. The CDR3, as DNA: TGTGCCAGCAGCCAATCGGACACAAGGAACACTGAAGCTTTCTTT.

The chain joins TRBV2 to TRBJ2-1; D not resolved. In germline, CDR1 is SNHLY, CDR2 FYNNEI. Trimming took 6 bases from V and 0 from J, leaving 9 bases between them. The CDR3 contains 14 residues. The chain's CDR3 is CASRETSSYNEQFF. The CDR3, as DNA: TGTGCCAGCAGAGAAACAAGCTCCTACAATGAGCAGTTCTTC.

V and J are TRBV24-1 and TRBJ2-7, with a possible D match to TRBD1 (6 bases). The CDR3 is made up of 15 amino acids. The germline CDR1 and CDR2 sequences are KGHDR and SFDVKD. Trimming removed 3 bases at V and 3 bases at J, with 14 bases between. Written as DNA, the CDR3 is TGTGCCACCAGTGATCCCGGACAGTCTATCTACGAGCAGTACTTC. Amino acid sequence: CATSDPGQSIYEQYF.

The chain is built from TRBV27 and TRBJ1-1; 9 nucleotides line up with TRBD1. The CDR3 extends over 16 amino acids. CDR1 and CDR2 from the germline V gene are MNHEY and SMNVEV (reference sequence). J lost 1 base, V lost 5 bases, and 8 bases had no gene match. CDR3 nucleotides: TGTGCCAGCAGTGGTCATCCGGGACAGGGGAACACTGAAGCTTTCTTT. It codes for CASSGHPGQGNTEAFF.

V gene TRBV30 combines with J gene TRBJ1-1; no reliable D call. The CDR3 sequence is 12 residues long. The V gene lost 0 bases and the J gene lost 3 bases, with 5 bases spanning the gap. Germline CDR1 is GTSNPN and CDR2 is SVGIG (reference sequence). CDR3: CAWSVLDTEAFF. The CDR3 coding sequence is TGTGCCTGGAGTGTTCTGGACACTGAAGCTTTCTTT.